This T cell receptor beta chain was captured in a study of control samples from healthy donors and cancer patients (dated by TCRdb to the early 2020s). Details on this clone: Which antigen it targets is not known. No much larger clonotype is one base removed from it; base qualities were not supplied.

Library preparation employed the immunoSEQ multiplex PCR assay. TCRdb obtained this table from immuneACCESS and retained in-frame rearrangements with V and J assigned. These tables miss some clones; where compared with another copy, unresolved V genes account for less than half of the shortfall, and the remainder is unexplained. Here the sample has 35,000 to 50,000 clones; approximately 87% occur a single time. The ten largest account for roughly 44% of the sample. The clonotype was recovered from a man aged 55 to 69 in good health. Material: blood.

The CDR3 protein is CAGTLNEKLFF. The DNA sequence follows: TGTGCCGGCACTTTAAATGAAAAACTGTTTTTT. In this chain, TRBV28 is recombined with TRBJ1-4; the D gene assignment is ambiguous. The V and J ends are trimmed by 11 bases and 5 bases, leaving 9 bases between them. The CDR3 sequence holds 11 residues, the cysteine and phenylalanine included. The only DNA kept is the CDR3, 33 bases in frame from the first base. CDR1 MDHEN and CDR2 SYDVKM were looked up in the germline V gene.